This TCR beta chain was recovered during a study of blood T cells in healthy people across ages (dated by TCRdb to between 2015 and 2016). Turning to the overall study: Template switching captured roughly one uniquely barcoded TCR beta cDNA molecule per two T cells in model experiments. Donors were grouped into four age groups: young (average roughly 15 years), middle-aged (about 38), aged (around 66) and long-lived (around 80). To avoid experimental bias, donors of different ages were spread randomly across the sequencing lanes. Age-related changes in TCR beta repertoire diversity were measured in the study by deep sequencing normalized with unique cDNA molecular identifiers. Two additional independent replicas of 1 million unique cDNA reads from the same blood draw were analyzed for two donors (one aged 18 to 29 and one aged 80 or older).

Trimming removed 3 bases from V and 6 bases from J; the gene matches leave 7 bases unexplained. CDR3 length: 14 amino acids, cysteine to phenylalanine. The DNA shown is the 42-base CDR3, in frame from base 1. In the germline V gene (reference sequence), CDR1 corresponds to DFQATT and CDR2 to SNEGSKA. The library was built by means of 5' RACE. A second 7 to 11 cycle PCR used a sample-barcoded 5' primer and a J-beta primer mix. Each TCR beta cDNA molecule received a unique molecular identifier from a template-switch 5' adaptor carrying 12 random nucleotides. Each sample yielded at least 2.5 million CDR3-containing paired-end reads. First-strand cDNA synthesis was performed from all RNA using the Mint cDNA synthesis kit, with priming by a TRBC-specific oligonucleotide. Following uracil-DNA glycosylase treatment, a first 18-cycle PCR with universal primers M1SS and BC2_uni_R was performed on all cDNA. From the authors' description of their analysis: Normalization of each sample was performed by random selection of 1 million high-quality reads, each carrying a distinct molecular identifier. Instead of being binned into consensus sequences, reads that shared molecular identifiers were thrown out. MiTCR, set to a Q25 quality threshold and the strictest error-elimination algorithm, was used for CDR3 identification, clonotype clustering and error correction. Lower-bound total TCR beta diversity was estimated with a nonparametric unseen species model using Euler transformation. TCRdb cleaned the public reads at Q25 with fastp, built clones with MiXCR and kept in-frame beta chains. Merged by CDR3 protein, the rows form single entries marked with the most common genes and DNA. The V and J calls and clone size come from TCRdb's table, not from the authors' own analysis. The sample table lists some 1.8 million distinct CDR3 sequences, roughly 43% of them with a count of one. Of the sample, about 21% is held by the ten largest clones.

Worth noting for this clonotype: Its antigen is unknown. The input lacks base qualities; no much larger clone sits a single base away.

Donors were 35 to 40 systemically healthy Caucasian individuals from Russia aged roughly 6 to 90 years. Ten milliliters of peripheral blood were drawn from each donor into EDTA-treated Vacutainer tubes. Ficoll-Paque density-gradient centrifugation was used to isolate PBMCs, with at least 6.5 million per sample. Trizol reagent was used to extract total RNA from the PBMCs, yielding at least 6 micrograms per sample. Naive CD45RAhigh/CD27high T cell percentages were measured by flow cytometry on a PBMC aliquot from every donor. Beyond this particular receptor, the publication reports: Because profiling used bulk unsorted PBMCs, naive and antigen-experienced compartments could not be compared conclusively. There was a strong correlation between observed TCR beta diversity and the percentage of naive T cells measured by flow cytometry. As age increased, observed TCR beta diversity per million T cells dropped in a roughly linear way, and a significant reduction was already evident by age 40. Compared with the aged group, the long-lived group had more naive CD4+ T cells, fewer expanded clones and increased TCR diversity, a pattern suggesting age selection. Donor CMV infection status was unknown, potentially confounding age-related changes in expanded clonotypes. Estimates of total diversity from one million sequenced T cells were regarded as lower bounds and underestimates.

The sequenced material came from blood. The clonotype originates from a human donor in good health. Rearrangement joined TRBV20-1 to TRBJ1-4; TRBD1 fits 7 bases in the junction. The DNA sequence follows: TGCAGTGCTAGGGCTGGGACAGCGTATGAAAAACTGTTTTTT. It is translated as CSARAGTAYEKLFF.